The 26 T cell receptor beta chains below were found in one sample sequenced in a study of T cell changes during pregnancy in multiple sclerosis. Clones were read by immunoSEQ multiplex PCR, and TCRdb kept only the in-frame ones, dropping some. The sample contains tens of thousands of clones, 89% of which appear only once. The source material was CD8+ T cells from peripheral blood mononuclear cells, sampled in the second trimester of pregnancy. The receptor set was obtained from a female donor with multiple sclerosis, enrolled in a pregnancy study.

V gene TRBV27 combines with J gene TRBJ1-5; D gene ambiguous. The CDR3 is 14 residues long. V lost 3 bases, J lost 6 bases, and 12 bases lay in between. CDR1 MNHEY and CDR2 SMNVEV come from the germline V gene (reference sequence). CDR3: CASSFGGPGQPQHF. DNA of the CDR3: TGTGCCAGCAGTTTTGGAGGGCCGGGTCAGCCCCAGCATTTT.

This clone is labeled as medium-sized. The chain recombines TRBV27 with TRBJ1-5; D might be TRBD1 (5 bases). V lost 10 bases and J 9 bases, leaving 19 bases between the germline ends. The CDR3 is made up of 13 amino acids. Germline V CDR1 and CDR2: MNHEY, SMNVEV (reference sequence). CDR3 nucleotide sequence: TGTGCCACCGGGGGAAACGGTTTACGGCCCCAGCATTTT. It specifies CATGGNGLRPQHF.

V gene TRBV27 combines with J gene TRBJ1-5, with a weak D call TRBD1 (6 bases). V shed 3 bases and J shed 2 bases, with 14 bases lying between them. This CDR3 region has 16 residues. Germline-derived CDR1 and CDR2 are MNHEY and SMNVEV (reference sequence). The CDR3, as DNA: TGTGCCAGCAGTTTGGGGGGGGCGTATCGCAATCAGCCCCAGCATTTT. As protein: CASSLGGAYRNQPQHF.

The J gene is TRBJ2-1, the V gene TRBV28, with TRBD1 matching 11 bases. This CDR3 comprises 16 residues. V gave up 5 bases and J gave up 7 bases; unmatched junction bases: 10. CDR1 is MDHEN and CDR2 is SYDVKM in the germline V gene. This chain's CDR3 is CASSAGTGGLWNEQFF. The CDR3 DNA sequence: TGTGCCAGCAGTGCCGGGACAGGGGGGTTATGGAATGAGCAGTTCTTC.

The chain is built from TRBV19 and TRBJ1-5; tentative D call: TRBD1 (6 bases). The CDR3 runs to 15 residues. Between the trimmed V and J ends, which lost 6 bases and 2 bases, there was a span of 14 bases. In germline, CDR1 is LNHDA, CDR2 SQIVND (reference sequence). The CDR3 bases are TGTGCCAGTAGCTTGGACAGAAGTCGCAATCAGCCCCAGCATTTT. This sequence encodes CASSLDRSRNQPQHF.

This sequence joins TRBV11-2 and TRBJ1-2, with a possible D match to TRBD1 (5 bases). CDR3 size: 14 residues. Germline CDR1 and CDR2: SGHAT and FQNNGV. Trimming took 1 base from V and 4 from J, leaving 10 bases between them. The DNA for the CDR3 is TGTGCCAGCAGCTTAGTCGGGGACTTCTATGGCTACACCTTC. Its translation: CASSLVGDFYGYTF. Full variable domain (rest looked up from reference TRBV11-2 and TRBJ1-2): EAGVAQSPRYKIIEKRQSVAFWCNPISGHATLYWYQQILGQGPKLLIQFQNNGVVDDSQLPKDRFSAERLKGVDSTLKIQPAKLEDSAVYLCASSLVGDFYGYTFGSGTRLTVV.

The DNA for the CDR3 is TGTGCCAGTATTGACTCTCGAGGAGGGGTGGGGACAGATACGCAGTATTTT. Amino acids: CASIDSRGGVGTDTQYF. The chain combines TRBV19 with TRBJ2-3; D is perhaps TRBD2 (6 bases). The CDR3 is 17 residues long. CDR1 is LNHDA, CDR2 SQIVND, per germline (reference sequence). The germline V and J ends were trimmed by 7 bases and 3 bases, with 23 bases remaining between them.

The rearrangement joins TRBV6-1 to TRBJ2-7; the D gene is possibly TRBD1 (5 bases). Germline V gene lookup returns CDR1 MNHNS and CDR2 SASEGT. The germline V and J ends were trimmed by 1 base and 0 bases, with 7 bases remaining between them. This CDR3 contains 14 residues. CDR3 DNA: TGTGCCAGCAGTGAAGGACAGCCCTCCTACGAGCAGTACTTC. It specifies CASSEGQPSYEQYF.

CDR3 DNA: TGTGCTGCGGGATCCTACAATGAGCAGTTCTTC. Encoded protein: CAAGSYNEQFF. The chain carries TRBV27 and TRBJ2-1; D may be TRBD2 (6 bases). Germline V gene data show CDR1 as MNHEY and CDR2 as SMNVEV (reference sequence). CDR3 size: 11 residues.

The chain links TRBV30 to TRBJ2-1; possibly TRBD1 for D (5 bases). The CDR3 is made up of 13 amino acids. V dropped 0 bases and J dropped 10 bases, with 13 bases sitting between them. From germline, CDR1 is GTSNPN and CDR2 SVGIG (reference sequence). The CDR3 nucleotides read TGTGCCTGGAGTGTAGGGTCCACAGGAGAGCAGTTCTTC. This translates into CAWSVGSTGEQFF. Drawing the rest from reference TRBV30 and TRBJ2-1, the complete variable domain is SQTIHQWPATLVQPVGSPLSLECTVEGTSNPNLYWYRQAAGRGLQLLFYSVGIGQISSEVPQNLSASRPQDRQFILSSKKLLLSDSGFYLCAWSVGSTGEQFFGPGTRLTVL.

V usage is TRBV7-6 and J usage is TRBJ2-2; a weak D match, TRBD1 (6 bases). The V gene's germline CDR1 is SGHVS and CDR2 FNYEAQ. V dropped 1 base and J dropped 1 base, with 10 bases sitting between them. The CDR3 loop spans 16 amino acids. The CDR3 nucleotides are TGTGCCAGCAGCTTAGAACAGGGCCGGAACACCGGGGAGCTGTTTTTT. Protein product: CASSLEQGRNTGELFF.

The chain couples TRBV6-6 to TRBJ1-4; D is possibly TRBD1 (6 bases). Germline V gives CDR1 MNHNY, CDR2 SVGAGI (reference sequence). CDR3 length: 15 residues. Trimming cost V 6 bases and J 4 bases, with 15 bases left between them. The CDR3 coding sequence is TGTGCCAGCAGCATGGGGACACTGGTTAATGAAAAACTGTTTTTT. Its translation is CASSMGTLVNEKLFF.

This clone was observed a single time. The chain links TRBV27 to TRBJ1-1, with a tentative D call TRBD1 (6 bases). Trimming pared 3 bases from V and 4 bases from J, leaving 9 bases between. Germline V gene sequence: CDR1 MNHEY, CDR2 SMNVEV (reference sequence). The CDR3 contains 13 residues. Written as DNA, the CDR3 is TGTGCCAGCAGTTTCCGGGACATCACTGAAGCTTTCTTT. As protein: CASSFRDITEAFF.

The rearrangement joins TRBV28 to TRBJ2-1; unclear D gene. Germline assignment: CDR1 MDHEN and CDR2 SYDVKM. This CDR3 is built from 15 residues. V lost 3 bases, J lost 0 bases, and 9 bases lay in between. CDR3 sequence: CASSFLRSSYNEQFF. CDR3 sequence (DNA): TGTGCCAGCAGTTTTCTGAGGAGCTCCTACAATGAGCAGTTCTTC.

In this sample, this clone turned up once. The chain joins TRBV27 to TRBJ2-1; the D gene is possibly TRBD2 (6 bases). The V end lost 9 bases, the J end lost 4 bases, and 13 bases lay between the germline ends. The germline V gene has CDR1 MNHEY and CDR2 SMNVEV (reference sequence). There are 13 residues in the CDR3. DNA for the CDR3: TGTGCCAGTGGGACTTCTCCTTACAATGAGCAGTTCTTC. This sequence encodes CASGTSPYNEQFF.

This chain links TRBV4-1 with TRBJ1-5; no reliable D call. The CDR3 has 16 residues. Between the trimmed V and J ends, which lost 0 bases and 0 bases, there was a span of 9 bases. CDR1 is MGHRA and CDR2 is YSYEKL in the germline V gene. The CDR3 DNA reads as TGCGCCAGCAGCCAAGAGACTGGCTATAGCAATCAGCCCCAGCATTTT. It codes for CASSQETGYSNQPQHF.

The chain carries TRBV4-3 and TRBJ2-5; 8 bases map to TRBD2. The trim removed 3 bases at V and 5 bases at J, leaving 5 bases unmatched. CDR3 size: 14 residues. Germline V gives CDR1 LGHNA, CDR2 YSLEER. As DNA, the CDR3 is TGCGCCAGCAGCCAGGTAGCGGGGCAGGAGACCCAGTACTTC. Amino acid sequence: CASSQVAGQETQYF.

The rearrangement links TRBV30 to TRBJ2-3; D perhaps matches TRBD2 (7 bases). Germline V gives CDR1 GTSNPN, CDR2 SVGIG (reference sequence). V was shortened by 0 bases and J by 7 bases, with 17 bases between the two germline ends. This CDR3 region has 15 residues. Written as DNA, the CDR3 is TGTGCCTGGAGTGTAGGAGGGGGGGGCAGGAATACGCAGTATTTT. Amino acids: CAWSVGGGGRNTQYF. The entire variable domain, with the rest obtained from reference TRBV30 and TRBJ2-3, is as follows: SQTIHQWPATLVQPVGSPLSLECTVEGTSNPNLYWYRQAAGRGLQLLFYSVGIGQISSEVPQNLSASRPQDRQFILSSKKLLLSDSGFYLCAWSVGGGGRNTQYFGPGTRLTVL.

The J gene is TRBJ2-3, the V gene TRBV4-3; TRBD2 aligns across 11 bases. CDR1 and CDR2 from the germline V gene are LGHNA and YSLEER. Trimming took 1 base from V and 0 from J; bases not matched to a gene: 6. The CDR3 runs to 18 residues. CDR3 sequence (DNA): TGCGCCAGCAGCCAAGTACTAGCGGGGGCCCCAAGCACAGATACGCAGTATTTT. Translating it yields CASSQVLAGAPSTDTQYF.

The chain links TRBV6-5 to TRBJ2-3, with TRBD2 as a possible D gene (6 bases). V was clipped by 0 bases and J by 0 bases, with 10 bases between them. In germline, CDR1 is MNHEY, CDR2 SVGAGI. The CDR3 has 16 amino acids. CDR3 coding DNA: TGTGCCAGCAGTTACTCTCTAGCGTCTAGCACAGATACGCAGTATTTT. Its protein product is CASSYSLASSTDTQYF.

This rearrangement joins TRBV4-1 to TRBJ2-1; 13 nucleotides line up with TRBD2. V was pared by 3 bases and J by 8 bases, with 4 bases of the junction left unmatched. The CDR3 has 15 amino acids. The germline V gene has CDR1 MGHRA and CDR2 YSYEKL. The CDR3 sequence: CASSHTSGGAHEQFF. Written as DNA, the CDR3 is TGCGCCAGCAGCCATACTAGCGGGGGGGCCCATGAGCAGTTCTTC.

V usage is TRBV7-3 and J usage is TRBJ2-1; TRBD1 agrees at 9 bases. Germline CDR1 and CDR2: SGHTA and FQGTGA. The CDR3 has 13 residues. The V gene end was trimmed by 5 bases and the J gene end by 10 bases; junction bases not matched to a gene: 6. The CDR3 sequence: CASSPDRGGEQFF. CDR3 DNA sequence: TGTGCCAGCAGCCCGGACAGGGGCGGAGAGCAGTTCTTC.

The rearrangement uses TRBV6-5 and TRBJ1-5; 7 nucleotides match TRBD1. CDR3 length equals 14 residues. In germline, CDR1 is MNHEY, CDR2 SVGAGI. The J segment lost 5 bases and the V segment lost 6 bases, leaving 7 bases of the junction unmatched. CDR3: CASSTDRADQPQHF. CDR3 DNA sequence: TGTGCCAGCAGCACTGACAGGGCCGATCAGCCCCAGCATTTT.

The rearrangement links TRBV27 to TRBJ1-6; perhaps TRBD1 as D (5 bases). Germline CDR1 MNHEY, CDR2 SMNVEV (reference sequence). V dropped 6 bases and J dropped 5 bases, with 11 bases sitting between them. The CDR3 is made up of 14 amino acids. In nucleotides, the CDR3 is TGTGCCAGCAGACAGGCGGCGGATAATTCACCCCTCCACTTT. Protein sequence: CASRQAADNSPLHF.

Here the CDR3 reads CATNDRHYSNQPQHF. CDR3 DNA sequence: TGTGCCACGAACGACAGACACTATAGCAATCAGCCCCAGCATTTT. The chain recombines TRBV19 with TRBJ1-5; D might be TRBD1 (5 bases). CDR1 LNHDA and CDR2 SQIVND come from the germline V gene (reference sequence). The V gene lost 10 bases and the J gene lost 0 bases, with 16 bases spanning the gap. The CDR3 runs 15 residues.

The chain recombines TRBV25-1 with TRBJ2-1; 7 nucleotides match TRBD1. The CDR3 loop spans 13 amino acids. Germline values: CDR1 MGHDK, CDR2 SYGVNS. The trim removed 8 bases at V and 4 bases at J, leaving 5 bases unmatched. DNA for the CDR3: TGTGCCAGCCGACAGGGTTTTTACAATGAGCAGTTCTTC. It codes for CASRQGFYNEQFF.